Listed below are T cell receptor beta chains from one sample, sequenced in a study of shared clonotypes between healthy human individuals. This table comes from immunoSEQ multiplex PCR, and its TCRdb copy is limited to in-frame clones, with some not included. Of about 2.4 million clones listed, approximately 92% were seen once; the top ten hold 0.14%. Material for sequencing was naive CD4+ T cells sorted from blood. All receptors come from a man aged 18 to 29 in good health. The CDR3 runs from the conserved cysteine through the conserved F or W. The D gene is left open where the match is weak.

TRBJ2-7	TRBV25-1	NA	TGTGCCAGCAGTGAGTCCGCGGGGTCGAGCTCCTACGAGCAGTACTTC	CASSESAGSSSYEQYF
TRBJ2-2	TRBV5-1	NA	TGCGCCAGCAGTCTAAGGAACACCGGGGAGCTGTTTTTT	CASSLRNTGELFF
TRBJ2-2	TRBV10-2	TRBD2	TGCGCCGGCCTAGCGGGGGGGAAGACCGGGGAGCTGTTTTTT	CAGLAGGKTGELFF
TRBJ2-7	TRBV29-1	TRBD2	TGCAGCGTCGGGGGGGCGTCCTACGAGCAGTACTTC	CSVGGASYEQYF
TRBJ2-3	TRBV12-5	TRBD2	TGTGCTAGTGGTTCCGCCCTCAAGATAGCGGGAGGTCCACAAAGCACAGATACGCAGTATTTT	CASGSALKIAGGPQSTDTQYF
TRBJ1-4	TRBV5-1	NA	TGCGCCAGCAGCCCCACCTCCTCACCAGGGGTAGGAGCGGCTTCCTTGGGAAGTGAAAAACTGTTTTTT	CASSPTSSPGVGAASLGSEKLFF
TRBJ1-2	TRBV6-1	TRBD1	TGTGCCAGCAGGGAGACAGGGGGCGATGGCTACACCTTC	CASRETGGDGYTF
TRBJ2-1	TRBV2	TRBD2	TGTGCCAGCACCTTCTCGGGACTAGCAGACAATGAGCAGTTCTTC	CASTFSGLADNEQFF
TRBJ1-1	TRBV29-1	TRBD1	TGCAGCGTTACGACAGGGTCGGACACTGAAGCTTTCTTT	CSVTTGSDTEAFF
TRBJ2-7	TRBV19	TRBD2	TGTGCCAGTAGTAGAGGACTAGCGGGAGCCGGCGAGCAGTACTTC	CASSRGLAGAGEQYF
TRBJ2-1	TRBV19	TRBD2	TGTGCCAGTAGACATATAGCGGGGGGTCTCTGGTTCTTC	CASRHIAGGLWFF
TRBJ2-1	TRBV6-5	NA	TGTGCCAGCAGTTACGACAGGCAGGGCAATGAGCAGTTCTTC	CASSYDRQGNEQFF
TRBJ2-7	TRBV5-6	TRBD1	TGTGCCAGCGGGACAGGGCGCACCTACGAGCAGTACTTC	CASGTGRTYEQYF
TRBJ2-1	TRBV27	NA	TGTGCCAGCAGTCCCCGGTGGGGCAAACAAGAGCAGTTCTTC	CASSPRWGKQEQFF